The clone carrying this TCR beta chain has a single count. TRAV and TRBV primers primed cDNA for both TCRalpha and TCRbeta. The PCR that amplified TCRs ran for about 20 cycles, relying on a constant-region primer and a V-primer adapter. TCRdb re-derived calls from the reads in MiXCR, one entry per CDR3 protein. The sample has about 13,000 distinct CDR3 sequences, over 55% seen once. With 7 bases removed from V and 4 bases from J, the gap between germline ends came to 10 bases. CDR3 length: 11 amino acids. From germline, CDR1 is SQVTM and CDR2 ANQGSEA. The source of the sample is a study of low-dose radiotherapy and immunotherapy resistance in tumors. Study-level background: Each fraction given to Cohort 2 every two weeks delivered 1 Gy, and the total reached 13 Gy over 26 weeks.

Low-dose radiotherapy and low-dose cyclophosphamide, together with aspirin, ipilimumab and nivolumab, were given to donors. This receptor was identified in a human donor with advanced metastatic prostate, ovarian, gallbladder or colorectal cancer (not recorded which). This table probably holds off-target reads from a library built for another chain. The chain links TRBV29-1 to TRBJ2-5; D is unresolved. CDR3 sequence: CSAQWGETQYF. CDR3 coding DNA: TGCAGCGCCCAATGGGGAGAGACCCAGTACTTC.